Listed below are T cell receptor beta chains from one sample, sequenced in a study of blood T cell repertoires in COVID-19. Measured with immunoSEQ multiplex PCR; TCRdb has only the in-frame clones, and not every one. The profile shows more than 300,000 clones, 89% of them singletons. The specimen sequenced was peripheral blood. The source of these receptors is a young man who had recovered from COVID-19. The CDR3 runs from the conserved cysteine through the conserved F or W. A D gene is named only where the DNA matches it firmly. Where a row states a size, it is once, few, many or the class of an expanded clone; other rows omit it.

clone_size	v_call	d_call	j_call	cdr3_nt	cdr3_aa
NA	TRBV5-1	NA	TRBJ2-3	TGCGCCAGCAGCCCGGGGTCTGCCACAGATACGCAGTATTTT	CASSPGSATDTQYF
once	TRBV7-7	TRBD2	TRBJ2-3	TGTGCCAGCAGCTTAGGGACTAGTTCCGGGGATACGCAGTATTTT	CASSLGTSSGDTQYF
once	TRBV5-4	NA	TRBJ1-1	TGTGCCAGCAGCTTAGGGGTTGACACTGAAGCTTTCTTT	CASSLGVDTEAFF
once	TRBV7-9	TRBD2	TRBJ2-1	TGTGCCAGCAGCCTCATAGCGGGAGGGCCGGGTGAGCAGTTCTTC	CASSLIAGGPGEQFF
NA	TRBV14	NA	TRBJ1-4	TGTGCCAGCAGTCGGACGGGAAGAAATGAAAAACTGTTTTTT	CASSRTGRNEKLFF
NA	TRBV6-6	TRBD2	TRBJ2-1	TGTGCCAGCAGTCCGCCCGGGACTAGCGGGACCCAGCGGTTTGGCAATGAGCAGTTCTTC	CASSPPGTSGTQRFGNEQFF
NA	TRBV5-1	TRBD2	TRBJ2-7	TGCGCCAGCAGCTTGGGAGGGACTAGCGGGAGTGGGGAGCAGTACTTC	CASSLGGTSGSGEQYF
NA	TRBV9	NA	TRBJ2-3	TGTGCCAGCAGCGGACGTATAGCAATTGACACAGATACGCAGTATTTT	CASSGRIAIDTDTQYF
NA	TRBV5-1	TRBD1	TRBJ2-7	TGCGCCAGCAGTTCTAGGGGGCCCCCCTACGAGCAGTACTTC	CASSSRGPPYEQYF
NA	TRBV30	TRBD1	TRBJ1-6	TGTGCCTGGAGTCGGGACAGGGAAGATTCACCCCTCCACTTT	CAWSRDREDSPLHF
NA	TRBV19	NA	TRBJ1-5	TGTGCCAGTAGTATAGCAAGGGGGACCCTCAATCAGCCCCAGCATTTT	CASSIARGTLNQPQHF
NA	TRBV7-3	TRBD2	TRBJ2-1	TGTGCCAGCAGCTTAAGTTCTAGCGGGAGGCCTAGCTCCTACAATGAGCAGTTCTTC	CASSLSSSGRPSSYNEQFF
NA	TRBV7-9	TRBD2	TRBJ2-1	TGTGCCAGCAGCTCGGGACTAGCGGATGAGCAGTTCTTC	CASSSGLADEQFF
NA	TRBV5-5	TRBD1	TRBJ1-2	TGTGCCAGCAGCTTGCACGGACAGGAAAACTATGGCTACACCTTC	CASSLHGQENYGYTF